This T cell receptor beta chain is from a study of T cells in localized non-small cell lung cancer. Study outcomes and limitations: A denser population of T cells in blood accompanied longer overall survival. The study sequenced only one region of the tumor. As a result, intratumor heterogeneity could not be excluded and remains possible.

The germline CDR1 and CDR2 sequences are SGHTA and FQGNSA. Trimming took 1 base from V and 3 from J; bases not matched to a gene: 4. The CDR3 spans 16 residues. Method: immunoSEQ multiplex PCR; TCRdb's copy keeps in-frame clones and lacks some. Of some 34,000 clones in the sample, just under 80% were seen once. The sample holds a few counts of this clone. Antigen unknown. The TCR was taken from a male donor aged 60 or over with stage III squamous cell lung carcinoma. V and J are TRBV7-2 and TRBJ1-5, with TRBD1 matching over 9 bases. The sample in question was peripheral blood, obtained before any cancer treatment. The CDR3 is CASSLDTGGNNQPQHF. The DNA of the CDR3 is TGTGCCAGCAGCTTAGATACAGGGGGCAACAATCAGCCCCAGCATTTT.